These 31 T cell receptor beta chains were all obtained from the same sample, sequenced in a study of CD8+ T cells in alopecia areata. RNA extraction and reverse transcription yielded cDNA as sequencing template. Only in-frame clones appear in the TCRdb table, and some are missing; sequencing was by immunoSEQ multiplex PCR. In the table there are about 87,000 clones, around 70% of which are singletons. Treatment meaning: oral pan-JAK inhibitor, 5-10 mg twice daily. The sample in question was CD8+ T cells sorted from blood, obtained at week 44, from a patient treated with tofacitinib. Every receptor here comes from a human donor with alopecia areata.

This clone was recorded once. The chain carries TRBV4-3 and TRBJ2-2; TRBD2 matches at 11 bases. Germline V lookup: CDR1 LGHNA, CDR2 YSLEER. CDR3 size: 16 residues. With V trimmed by 3 bases and J by 7 bases, 7 bases remained unmatched. CDR3 protein: CASSHSLAGVGGELFF. The DNA for the CDR3 is TGCGCCAGCAGCCACTCACTAGCGGGGGTGGGCGGGGAGCTGTTTTTT.

The genes are TRBV29-1 and TRBJ1-1; TRBD1 is a possible D gene (5 bases). The V gene lost 6 bases and the J gene lost 10 bases, with 9 bases spanning the gap. The CDR3 is 9 amino acids. CDR1 and CDR2 (germline): SQVTM, ANQGSEA. The CDR3: CSVGGGAFF. The CDR3 nucleotides read TGCAGCGTGGGGGGGGGAGCTTTCTTT.

CDR3 in DNA: TGCGCCAGCAGATCACGACAGGGGATTTCGGGCTACGAGCAGTACTTC. Its protein product is CASRSRQGISGYEQYF. The V and J genes are TRBV5-1 and TRBJ2-7, with 8 bases fitting TRBD1. The CDR3 extends over 16 amino acids. The junction had 13 bases not matched to a gene; V was cut back by 5 bases and J by 3 bases. Germline V gene sequence: CDR1 SGHRS, CDR2 YFSETQ.

This chain links TRBV19 with TRBJ1-2; D remains ambiguous. Germline V gene data show CDR1 as LNHDA and CDR2 as SQIVND (reference sequence). With 6 bases removed from V and 3 bases from J, the gap between germline ends came to 14 bases. This CDR3 region has 14 residues. CDR3 in amino acids: CASSQRRADYGYTF. The CDR3 DNA is TGTGCCAGTAGCCAACGGCGGGCAGACTATGGCTACACCTTC.

The chain uses TRBV5-1 and TRBJ2-1; 8 bases match TRBD1. CDR3 length: 15 residues. The junction had 3 bases not matched to a gene; V was cut back by 0 bases and J by 4 bases. The germline gives CDR1 SGHRS, CDR2 YFSETQ. The CDR3 spells CASSLGGQGYNEQFF. DNA for the CDR3: TGCGCCAGCAGCTTGGGTGGACAGGGTTACAATGAGCAGTTCTTC.

V usage is TRBV5-1 and J usage is TRBJ2-1; 9 bases align to TRBD2. V dropped 4 bases and J dropped 10; count of bases not matched to a gene: 15. This CDR3 has 16 amino acids. The germline CDR1 and CDR2 sequences are SGHRS and YFSETQ. The CDR3 DNA reads TGCGCCAGCAGCCCAACCGGGACTAGCTTCTTGGGGGAGCAGTTCTTC. This gives the protein CASSPTGTSFLGEQFF.

The chain combines TRBV19 with TRBJ2-7; D perhaps matches TRBD1 (6 bases). Trimming removed 2 bases from V and 5 bases from J, with 10 bases in between. The CDR3 consists of 13 residues. CDR1 and CDR2 from the germline V gene are LNHDA and SQIVND (reference sequence). For the CDR3, the DNA is TGTGCCAGTAGTATAAACAGGGCCCACGAGCAGTACTTC. This encodes CASSINRAHEQYF.

This clone was found a few times. The chain couples TRBV13 to TRBJ1-1; D call uncertain. CDR1 is PRHDT and CDR2 is FYEKMQ in the germline V gene (reference sequence). The V and J ends lost 3 bases and 1 base respectively, with 9 bases between them. This CDR3 region has 14 residues. In DNA form, the CDR3 reads TGTGCCAGCAGCTTTGAGGGCAAGAACACTGAAGCTTTCTTT. Translated, it gives CASSFEGKNTEAFF.

This chain joins TRBV13 and TRBJ2-5; 11 positions agree with TRBD1. The germline CDR1 and CDR2 sequences are PRHDT and FYEKMQ (reference sequence). J gave up 6 bases and V 5 bases, and 11 bases lay outside the gene matches. There are 16 residues in the CDR3. The CDR3 nucleotides are TGTGCCAGCAGCCCAGGTGGGACAGGGGGGACGAAGACCCAGTACTTC. As protein: CASSPGGTGGTKTQYF.

The rearrangement links TRBV7-9 to TRBJ1-1; weak D call: TRBD1 (5 bases). Germline CDR1 SEHNR, CDR2 FQNEAQ (reference sequence). V gave up 1 base and J gave up 6 bases, with 6 bases separating them. CDR3 size: 12 residues. The CDR3 protein is CASSLDRPEAFF. CDR3 in DNA: TGTGCCAGCAGCTTAGACAGGCCTGAAGCTTTCTTT.

This clone was picked up many times. The chain uses TRBV9 and TRBJ2-7; D not certain. Germline CDR1 and CDR2: SGDLS and YYNGEE. CDR3 length: 12 residues. Between the trimmed V and J ends, which lost 4 bases and 3 bases, there was a span of 8 bases. The DNA of the CDR3 is TGTGCCAGCAGCACCAACGGCTACGAGCAGTACTTC. This sequence encodes CASSTNGYEQYF.

V and J are TRBV4-3 and TRBJ1-1; tentative D call: TRBD1 (6 bases). V lost 0 bases and J 7 bases, leaving 15 bases between the germline ends. CDR1 and CDR2 from the germline V gene are LGHNA and YSLEER. The CDR3 sequence is 15 residues long. CDR3 nucleotide sequence: TGCGCCAGCAGCCAAGATCAATTCAGGGGTAGTGAAGCTTTCTTT. This codes for CASSQDQFRGSEAFF.

V gene TRBV5-6 combines with J gene TRBJ1-2, with D maybe TRBD1 (5 bases). The CDR3 runs 14 residues. V lost 4 bases, J lost 2 bases, and 12 bases lay in between. CDR1 is SGHDT, CDR2 YYEEEE, per germline. CDR3 sequence (DNA): TGTGCCAGCAGCGGGGGAGCGGAAAACTATGGCTACACCTTC. Protein: CASSGGAENYGYTF.

The sample holds a few counts of this clone. This chain's CDR3 is CASSLTEIWPQHF. The CDR3 coding sequence is TGTGCCAGCAGTTTGACAGAAATCTGGCCCCAGCATTTT. V and J are TRBV27 and TRBJ1-5; the D gene is possibly TRBD1 (5 bases). Germline CDR1 MNHEY, CDR2 SMNVEV (reference sequence). Trimming pared 3 bases from V and 9 bases from J, leaving 12 bases between. The CDR3 runs 13 residues.

The CDR3 nucleotides are TGTGCCAGCAGCCCACAGCTCGGGGAGCTGTTTTTT. Its translation: CASSPQLGELFF. V usage is TRBV7-2 and J usage is TRBJ2-2; unclear D gene. Germline V gives CDR1 SGHTA, CDR2 FQGNSA. The CDR3 is 12 amino acids. Between the trimmed V and J ends, which lost 5 bases and 7 bases, there was a span of 8 bases.

This clone has more than one count but fewer than ten. This rearrangement joins TRBV28 to TRBJ2-3; TRBD2 aligns across 8 bases. Germline V lookup: CDR1 MDHEN, CDR2 SYDVKM. This CDR3 spans 17 amino acids. Losses at the gene ends were 3 bases for V and 4 bases for J; bases not matched to a gene: 12. This CDR3 is CASSFPVQRGSADTQYF. In DNA form, the CDR3 reads TGTGCCAGCAGTTTTCCCGTCCAGCGGGGGAGTGCAGATACGCAGTATTTT. Supplemented by reference TRBV28 and TRBJ2-3, the full variable domain reads DVKVTQSSRYLVKRTGEKVFLECVQDMDHENMFWYRQDPGLGLRLIYFSYDVKMKEKGDIPEGYSVSREKKERFSLILESASTNQTSMYLCASSFPVQRGSADTQYFGPGTRLTVL.

This clone was observed once. The chain carries TRBV28 and TRBJ2-7, with 11 positions matching TRBD1. Germline lookup yields CDR1 MDHEN and CDR2 SYDVKM. The CDR3 runs 16 residues. Trimming cost V 6 bases and J 7 bases; bases outside gene matches: 14. The DNA for the CDR3 is TGTGCCAGCAGACCCGCCTCCGGACAGGGGGCGGGGGAGCAGTACTTC. The encoded protein is CASRPASGQGAGEQYF.

The genes are TRBV19 and TRBJ1-2; D not resolved. Germline V gene sequence: CDR1 LNHDA, CDR2 SQIVND (reference sequence). CDR3 length equals 12 residues. Trimming pared 5 bases from V and 7 bases from J, leaving 11 bases between. The CDR3 loop is CASSDRQGGYTF. The CDR3 bases are TGTGCCAGTAGTGACCGACAAGGTGGCTACACCTTC.

The chain has TRBV30 and TRBJ2-1; 10 nucleotides match TRBD2. The CDR3 runs 14 residues. With V trimmed by 0 bases and J by 10 bases, 6 bases remained unmatched. Germline V gives CDR1 GTSNPN, CDR2 SVGIG (reference sequence). CDR3 amino acids: CAWSVNSGGPEQFF. CDR3 coding DNA: TGTGCCTGGAGTGTGAATAGCGGGGGGCCCGAGCAGTTCTTC.

This chain joins TRBV5-1 and TRBJ2-1, with 13 bases lining up with TRBD2. The trim removed 4 bases at V and 5 bases at J, leaving 18 bases unmatched. This CDR3 contains 20 residues. CDR1 and CDR2 (germline): SGHRS, YFSETQ. CDR3 sequence: CASSIPLAGGPEGINNEQFF. The CDR3 coding sequence is TGCGCCAGCAGCATACCACTAGCGGGGGGGCCAGAAGGGATCAACAATGAGCAGTTCTTC. Full variable domain (outside the CDR3, taken from reference TRBV5-1 and TRBJ2-1): KAGVTQTPRYLIKTRGQQVTLSCSPISGHRSVSWYQQTPGQGLQFLFEYFSETQRNKGNFPGRFSGRQFSNSRSEMNVSTLELGDSALYLCASSIPLAGGPEGINNEQFFGPGTRLTVL.

A remark on this clone: The same CDR3 also results from other DNA sequences found in this sample. The chain couples TRBV27 to TRBJ1-5, with D perhaps matching TRBD1 (5 bases). The V end lost 3 bases, the J end lost 4 bases, and 10 bases lay between the germline ends. The germline V gene has CDR1 MNHEY and CDR2 SMNVEV (reference sequence). This CDR3 comprises 14 residues. The CDR3 DNA reads as TGTGCCAGCAGTTTGGGAGGGGTTAATCAGCCCCAGCATTTT. Translation: CASSLGGVNQPQHF.

The rearrangement links TRBV10-3 to TRBJ2-7; a possible D gene is TRBD1 (6 bases). The germline CDR1 and CDR2 sequences are ENHRY and SYGVKD. V dropped 9 bases and J dropped 0 bases, with 15 bases sitting between them. This CDR3 comprises 14 residues. The CDR3 protein is CAISTGIGSYEQYF. DNA for the CDR3: TGTGCCATTTCAACAGGGATCGGCTCCTACGAGCAGTACTTC.

This chain connects TRBV14 to TRBJ2-1; D is unresolved. This CDR3 contains 16 residues. Trimming cost V 1 base and J 0 bases, with 10 bases left between them. Germline CDR1 SGHDN, CDR2 FVKESK. The DNA of the CDR3 is TGTGCCAGCAGCCAAGGCGTCAGAAGCTCCTACAATGAGCAGTTCTTC. This translates into CASSQGVRSSYNEQFF. The variable domain in full, completed from reference TRBV14 and TRBJ2-1, reads EAGVTQFPSHSVIEKGQTVTLRCDPISGHDNLYWYRRVMGKEIKFLLHFVKESKQDESGMPNNRFLAERTGGTYSTLKVQPAELEDSGVYFCASSQGVRSSYNEQFFGPGTRLTVL.

This clone was seen more than once but under ten times. This chain links TRBV2 with TRBJ2-7; TRBD1 matches at 9 bases. Germline-derived CDR1 and CDR2 are SNHLY and FYNNEI. V shed 9 bases, J shed 3 bases, and the junction held 3 bases outside the gene matches. The CDR3 is made up of 12 amino acids. CDR3 DNA: TGTGCCAGACAGGGGGCTAACTACGAGCAGTACTTC. As protein: CARQGANYEQYF.

This clone was seen once. V and J are TRBV18 and TRBJ1-1, with D hard to call. The ends were cut back, 5 bases at V and 2 bases at J, with 9 bases in the middle. Germline loops: CDR1 KGHSH, CDR2 LQKENI. The CDR3 has 13 residues. In DNA form, the CDR3 reads TGTGCCAGCTCAACCAGCCCAAACACTGAAGCTTTCTTT. It yields the protein CASSTSPNTEAFF.

This chain uses TRBV27 with TRBJ2-1; D is undetermined. Germline CDR1 reads MNHEY; CDR2 reads SMNVEV (reference sequence). The CDR3 contains 13 residues. Trimming stripped 8 bases from V and 8 bases from J, with 16 bases between. The CDR3 region has the DNA TGTGCCAGCGCCACGACATGGTCGGATGAGCAGTTCTTC. The encoded protein is CASATTWSDEQFF.

The J gene is TRBJ1-6, the V gene TRBV5-6, with TRBD1 identical over 8 bases. The CDR3 contains 16 residues. V trimming: 4 bases; J trimming: 6 bases; junction bases outside the gene matches: 9. The germline V gene encodes CDR1 SGHDT and CDR2 YYEEEE. The CDR3 region is CASSADYTGGNSPLHF. CDR3 bases: TGTGCCAGCAGCGCGGATTACACAGGGGGTAATTCACCCCTCCACTTT. The complete variable domain, with remaining parts taken from reference TRBV5-6 and TRBJ1-6, reads DAGVTQSPTHLIKTRGQQVTLRCSPKSGHDTVSWYQQALGQGPQFIFQYYEEEERQRGNFPDRFSGHQFPNYSSELNVNALLLGDSALYLCASSADYTGGNSPLHFGNGTRLTVT.

The CDR3: CASSQGITGPNTEAFF. The DNA of the CDR3 is TGCGCCAGCAGCCAAGGAATTACAGGACCGAACACTGAAGCTTTCTTT. The chain carries TRBV4-1 and TRBJ1-1, with D possibly being TRBD1 (5 bases). Trimming shortened V by 1 base and J by 1 base, and 13 bases separated the two germline ends. The CDR3 has 16 amino acids. CDR1 and CDR2 (germline): MGHRA, YSYEKL.

This chain uses TRBV5-4 with TRBJ2-7; D not resolved. This CDR3 is 12 amino acids long. The V end was cut by 6 bases, the J end by 6 bases, with 13 bases between. Germline CDR1 is SGHNT and CDR2 is YYREEE (reference sequence). Written as DNA, the CDR3 is TGTGCCAGCATCACCCGTGGTGGCGAGCAGTACTTC. Its translation is CASITRGGEQYF. Using reference TRBV5-4 and TRBJ2-7 for the parts outside the CDR3, the full variable domain is ETGVTQSPTHLIKTRGQQVTLRCSSQSGHNTVSWYQQALGQGPQFIFQYYREEENGRGNFPPRFSGLQFPNYSSELNVNALELDDSALYLCASITRGGEQYFGPGTRLTVT.

V and J are TRBV2 and TRBJ2-7; D is uncertain. Deletions cut 6 bases from V and 2 bases from J, with 8 bases between. Looked up from germline, CDR1 is SNHLY and CDR2 is FYNNEI. This CDR3 contains 12 residues. CDR3 in amino acids: CASRGSPYEQYF. In DNA form, the CDR3 reads TGTGCCAGCAGGGGATCCCCCTACGAGCAGTACTTC.

The CDR3 spells CASSNNRDIAYEQYF. The CDR3 DNA sequence: TGCGCCAGCAGCAACAACCGGGACATAGCCTACGAGCAGTACTTC. V and J are TRBV4-3 and TRBJ2-7, with D perhaps matching TRBD1 (6 bases). Trimming took 5 bases from V and 2 from J, leaving 16 bases between them. This CDR3 is 15 amino acids long. CDR1 is LGHNA and CDR2 is YSLEER in the germline V gene.